A single T cell receptor beta chain is shown here with its context. All trial patients relapsed after autologous stem cell transplantation. Profiled with immunoSEQ multiplex PCR; TCRdb holds only in-frame clones, not every one. Of roughly 60,000 clones listed, roughly nine tenths are singletons. V was clipped by 5 bases and J by 3 bases, with 11 bases between them. There are 14 residues in the CDR3. CDR1 is MNHEY, CDR2 SMNVEV, per germline (reference sequence). The sample originates from a study of PD-1 blockade in classical Hodgkin lymphoma. Across the study: Patients got intravenous nivolumab 3 mg/kg every 2 weeks.

This chain joins TRBV27 and TRBJ1-5; perhaps TRBD1 as D (5 bases). The sample consisted of peripheral blood mononuclear cells (PBMCs), taken at baseline. The clonotype comes from a human donor with classical Hodgkin lymphoma. The CDR3 DNA sequence: TGTGCCAGCAGTGAGACAGTCTTCAATCAGCCCCAGCATTTT. This codes for CASSETVFNQPQHF.